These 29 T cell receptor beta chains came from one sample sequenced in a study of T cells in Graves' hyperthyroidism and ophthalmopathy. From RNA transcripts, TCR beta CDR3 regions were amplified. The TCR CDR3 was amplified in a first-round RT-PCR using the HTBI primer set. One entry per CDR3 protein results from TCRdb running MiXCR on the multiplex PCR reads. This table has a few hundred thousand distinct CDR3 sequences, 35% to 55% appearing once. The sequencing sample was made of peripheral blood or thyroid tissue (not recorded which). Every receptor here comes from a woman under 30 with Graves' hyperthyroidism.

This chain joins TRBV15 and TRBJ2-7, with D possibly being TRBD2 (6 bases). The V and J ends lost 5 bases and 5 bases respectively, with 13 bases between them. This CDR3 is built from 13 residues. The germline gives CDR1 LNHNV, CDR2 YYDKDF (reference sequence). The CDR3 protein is CATSGTYSHEQYF. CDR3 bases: TGTGCCACCAGCGGGACTTATAGCCACGAGCAGTACTTC.

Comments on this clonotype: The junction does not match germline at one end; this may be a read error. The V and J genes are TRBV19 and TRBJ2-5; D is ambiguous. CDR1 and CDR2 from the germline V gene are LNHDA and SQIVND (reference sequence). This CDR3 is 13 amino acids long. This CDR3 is CASSIGFGEAQYF. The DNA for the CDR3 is TGTGCCAGTAGTATAGGTTTTGGAGAGGCCCAGTACTTC.

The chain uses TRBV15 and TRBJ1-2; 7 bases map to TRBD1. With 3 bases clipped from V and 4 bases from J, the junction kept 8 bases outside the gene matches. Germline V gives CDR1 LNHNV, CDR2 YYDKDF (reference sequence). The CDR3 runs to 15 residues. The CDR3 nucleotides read TGTGCCACCAGCAGCGCTTTGGACAGGACCTATGGCTACACCTTC. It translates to CATSSALDRTYGYTF. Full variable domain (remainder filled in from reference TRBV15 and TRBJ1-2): DAMVIQNPRYQVTQFGKPVTLSCSQTLNHNVMYWYQQKSSQAPKLLFHYYDKDFNNEADTPDNFQSRRPNTSFCFLDIRSPGLGDTAMYLCATSSALDRTYGYTFGSGTRLTVV.

CDR3 loop: CASSFSGLAYEQYF. The CDR3, as DNA: TGTGCCAGCAGTTTTTCTGGACTAGCCTACGAGCAGTACTTC. V gene TRBV6-2 or TRBV6-3 combines with J gene TRBJ2-7; 7 bases are shared with TRBD2. The CDR3 is 14 amino acids. Losses at the gene ends were 4 bases for V and 2 bases for J; bases not matched to a gene: 5. The germline gives CDR1 MNHEY, CDR2 SVGEGT.

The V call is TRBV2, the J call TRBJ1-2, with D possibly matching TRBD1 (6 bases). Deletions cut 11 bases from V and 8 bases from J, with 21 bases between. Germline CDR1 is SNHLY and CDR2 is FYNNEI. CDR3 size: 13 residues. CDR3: CAGHTRDIGGYTF. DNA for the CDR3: TGTGCCGGCCATACGCGGGACATCGGGGGCTACACCTTC.

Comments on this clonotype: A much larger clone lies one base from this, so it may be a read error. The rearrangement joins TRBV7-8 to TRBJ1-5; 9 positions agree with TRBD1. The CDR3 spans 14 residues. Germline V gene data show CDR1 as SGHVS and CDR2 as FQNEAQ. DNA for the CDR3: TGTGCCCGCAGCGGGAGGACAGGGGATCAGCCCCAGCATTTT. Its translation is CARSGRTGDQPQHF.

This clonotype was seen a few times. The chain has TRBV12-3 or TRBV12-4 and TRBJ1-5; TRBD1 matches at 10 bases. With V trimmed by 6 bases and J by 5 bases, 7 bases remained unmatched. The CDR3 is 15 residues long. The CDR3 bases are TGTGCCAGCAGCTCCTCGGGACAGGGGTATCAGCCCCAGCATTTT. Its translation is CASSSSGQGYQPQHF.

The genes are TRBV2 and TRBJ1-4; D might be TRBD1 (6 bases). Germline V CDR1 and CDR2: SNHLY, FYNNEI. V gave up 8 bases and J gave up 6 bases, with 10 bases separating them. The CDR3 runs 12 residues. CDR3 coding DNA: TGTGCCAGCGGCAGGGGCTATGAAAAACTGTTTTTT. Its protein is CASGRGYEKLFF.

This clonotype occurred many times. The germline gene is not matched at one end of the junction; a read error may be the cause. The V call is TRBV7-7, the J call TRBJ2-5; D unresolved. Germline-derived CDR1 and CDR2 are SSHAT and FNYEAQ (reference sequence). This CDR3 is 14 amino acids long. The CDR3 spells CASSLSVVTETQYF. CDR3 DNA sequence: TGTGCTAGCAGCTTATCGGTGGTGACAGAGACCCAGTACTTC.

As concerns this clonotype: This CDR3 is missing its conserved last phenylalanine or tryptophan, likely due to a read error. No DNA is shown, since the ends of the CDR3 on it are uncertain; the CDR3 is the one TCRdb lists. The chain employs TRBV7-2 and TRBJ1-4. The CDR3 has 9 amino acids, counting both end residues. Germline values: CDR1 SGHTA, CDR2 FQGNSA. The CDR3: CASSVDGLY.

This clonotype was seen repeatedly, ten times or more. DNA of the CDR3: TGTGCCAGCAGCCGGGCCCACTCCGCGGTCGCTGAAGCTTTCTTT. Protein sequence: CASSRAHSAVAEAFF. The genes are TRBV7-3 and TRBJ1-1; D call uncertain. Trimming removed 5 bases at V and 6 bases at J, with 19 bases between. CDR3 length: 15 amino acids. The germline gives CDR1 SGHTA, CDR2 FQGTGA. The complete variable domain, with remaining parts taken from reference TRBV7-3 and TRBJ1-1, reads GAGVSQTPSNKVTEKGKYVELRCDPISGHTALYWYRQSLGQGPEFLIYFQGTGAADDSGLPNDRFFAVRPEGSVSTLKIQRTERGDSAVYLCASSRAHSAVAEAFFGQGTRLTVV.

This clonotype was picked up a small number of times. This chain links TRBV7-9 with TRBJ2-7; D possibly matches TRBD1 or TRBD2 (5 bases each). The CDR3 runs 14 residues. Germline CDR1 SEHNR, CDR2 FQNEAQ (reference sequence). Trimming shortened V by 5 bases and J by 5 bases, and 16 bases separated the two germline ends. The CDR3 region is CASSPGAGANEQYF. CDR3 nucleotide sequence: TGTGCCAGCAGCCCCGGGGCTGGGGCCAACGAGCAGTACTTC.

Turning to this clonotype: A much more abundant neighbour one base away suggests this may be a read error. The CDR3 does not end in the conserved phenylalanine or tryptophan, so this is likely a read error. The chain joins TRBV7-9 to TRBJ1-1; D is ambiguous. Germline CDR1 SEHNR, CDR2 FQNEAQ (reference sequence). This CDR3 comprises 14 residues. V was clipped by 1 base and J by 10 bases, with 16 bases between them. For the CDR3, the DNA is TGTGCCAGCAGCTTAGATAAGGTTTCACCCGCAGCTTTCCTT. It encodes CASSLDKVSPAAFL.

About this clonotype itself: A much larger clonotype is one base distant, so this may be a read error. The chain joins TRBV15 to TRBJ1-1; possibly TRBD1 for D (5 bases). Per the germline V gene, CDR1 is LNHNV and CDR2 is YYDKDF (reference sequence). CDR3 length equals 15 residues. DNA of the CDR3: TGTCCCACCAGCAGAGGCGGAGGGGCCCGCACTGAAGCTTTCTTT. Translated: CPTSRGGGARTEAFF.

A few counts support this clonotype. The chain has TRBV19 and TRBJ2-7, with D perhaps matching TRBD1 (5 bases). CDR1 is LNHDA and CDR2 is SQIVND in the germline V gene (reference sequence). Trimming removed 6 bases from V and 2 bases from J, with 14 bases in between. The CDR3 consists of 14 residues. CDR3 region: CASRTDVNTYEQYF. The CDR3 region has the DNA TGTGCCAGTAGGACAGACGTGAACACCTACGAGCAGTACTTC. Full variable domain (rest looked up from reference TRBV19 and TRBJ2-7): DGGITQSPKYLFRKEGQNVTLSCEQNLNHDAMYWYRQDPGQGLRLIYYSQIVNDFQKGDIAEGYSVSREKKESFPLTVTSAQKNPTAFYLCASRTDVNTYEQYFGPGTRLTVT.

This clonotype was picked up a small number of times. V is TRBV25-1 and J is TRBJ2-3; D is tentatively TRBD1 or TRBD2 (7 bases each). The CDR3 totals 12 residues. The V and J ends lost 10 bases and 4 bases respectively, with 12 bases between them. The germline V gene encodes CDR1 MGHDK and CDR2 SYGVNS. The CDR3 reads CAIRGGSDTQYF. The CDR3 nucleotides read TGTGCCATCAGGGGGGGCTCAGATACGCAGTATTTT.

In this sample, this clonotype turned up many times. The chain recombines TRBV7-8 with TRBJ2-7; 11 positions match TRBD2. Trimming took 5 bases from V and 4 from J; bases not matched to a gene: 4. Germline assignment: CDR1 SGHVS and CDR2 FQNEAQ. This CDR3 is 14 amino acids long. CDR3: CASSTTSGTYEQYF. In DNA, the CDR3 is TGTGCCAGCAGCACGACTAGCGGGACTTACGAGCAGTACTTC.

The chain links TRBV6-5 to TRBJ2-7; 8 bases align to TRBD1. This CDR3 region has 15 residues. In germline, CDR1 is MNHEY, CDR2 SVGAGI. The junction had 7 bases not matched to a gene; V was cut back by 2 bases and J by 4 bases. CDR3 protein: CASSYLDRGDYEQYF. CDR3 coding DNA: TGTGCCAGCAGTTACCTTGACAGGGGAGATTACGAGCAGTACTTC.

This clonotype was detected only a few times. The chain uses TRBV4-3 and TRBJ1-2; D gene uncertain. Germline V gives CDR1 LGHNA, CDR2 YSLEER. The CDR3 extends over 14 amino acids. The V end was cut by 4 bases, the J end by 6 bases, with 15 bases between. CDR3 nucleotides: TGCGCCAGCAGCCGCATTGGGCTGTCGCATGGCTACACCTTC. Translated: CASSRIGLSHGYTF.

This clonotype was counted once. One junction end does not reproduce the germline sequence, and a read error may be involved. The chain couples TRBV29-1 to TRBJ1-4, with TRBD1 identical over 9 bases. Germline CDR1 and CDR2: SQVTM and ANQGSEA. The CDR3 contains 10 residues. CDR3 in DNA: TGCAGCGTCGAGACAGGGGGTCAGACGTTT. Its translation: CSVETGGQTF.

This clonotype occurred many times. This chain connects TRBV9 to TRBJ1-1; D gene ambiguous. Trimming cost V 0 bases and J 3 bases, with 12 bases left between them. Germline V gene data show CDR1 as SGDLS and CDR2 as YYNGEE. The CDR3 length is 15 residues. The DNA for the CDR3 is TGTGCCAGCAGCGTAGCGCCATCCGGGCACACTGAAGCTTTCTTT. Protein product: CASSVAPSGHTEAFF.

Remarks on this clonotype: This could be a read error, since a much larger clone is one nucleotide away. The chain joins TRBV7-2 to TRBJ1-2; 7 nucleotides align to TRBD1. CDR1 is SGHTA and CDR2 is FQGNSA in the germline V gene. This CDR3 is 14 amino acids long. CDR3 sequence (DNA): TGTGCCAGCAGCTCACCGACAGGGAACTATGGCCACACCTTC. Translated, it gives CASSSPTGNYGHTF.

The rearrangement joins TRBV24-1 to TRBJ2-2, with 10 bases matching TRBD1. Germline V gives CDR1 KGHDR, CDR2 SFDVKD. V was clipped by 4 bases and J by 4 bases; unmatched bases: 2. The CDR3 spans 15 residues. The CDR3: CATSDRDRGTGELFF. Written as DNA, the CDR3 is TGTGCCACCAGTGACCGGGACAGGGGCACCGGGGAGCTGTTTTTT.

Here the CDR3 reads CASSLTGQPQYF. CDR3 nucleotide sequence: TGTGCCAGCAGCCTAACAGGTCAGCCCCAGTACTTC. The V and J genes are TRBV5-6 and TRBJ2-5; D perhaps matches TRBD1 (5 bases). The CDR3 length is 12 residues. Per germline, CDR1 SGHDT and CDR2 YYEEEE. The germline V and J ends were trimmed by 4 bases and 9 bases, with 13 bases remaining between them.

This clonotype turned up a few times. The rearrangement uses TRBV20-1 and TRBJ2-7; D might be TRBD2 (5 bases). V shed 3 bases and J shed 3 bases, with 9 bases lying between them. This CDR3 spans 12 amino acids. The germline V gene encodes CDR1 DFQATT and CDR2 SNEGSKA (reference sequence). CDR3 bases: TGCAGTGCTAGGGAGGACGTCTACGAGCAGTACTTC. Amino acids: CSAREDVYEQYF.

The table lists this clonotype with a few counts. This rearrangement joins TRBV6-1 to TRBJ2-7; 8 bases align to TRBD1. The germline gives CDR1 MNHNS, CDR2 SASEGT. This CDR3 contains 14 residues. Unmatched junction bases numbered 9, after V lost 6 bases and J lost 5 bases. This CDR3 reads CASRPIRGQNEQYF. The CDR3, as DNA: TGTGCCAGCAGGCCCATCAGGGGGCAGAACGAGCAGTACTTC.

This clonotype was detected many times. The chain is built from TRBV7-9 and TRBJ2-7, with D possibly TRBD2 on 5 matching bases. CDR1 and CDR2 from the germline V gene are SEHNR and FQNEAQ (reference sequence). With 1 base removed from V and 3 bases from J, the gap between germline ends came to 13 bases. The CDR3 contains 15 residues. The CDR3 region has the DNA TGTGCCAGCAGCTTAGGGCCGGCTAGCAACTACGAGCAGTACTTC. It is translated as CASSLGPASNYEQYF.

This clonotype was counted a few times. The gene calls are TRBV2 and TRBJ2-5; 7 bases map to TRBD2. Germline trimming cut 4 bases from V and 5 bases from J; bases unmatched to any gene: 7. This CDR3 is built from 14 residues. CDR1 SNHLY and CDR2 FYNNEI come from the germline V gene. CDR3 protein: CASSGGLEGETQYF. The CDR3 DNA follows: TGTGCCAGCAGTGGAGGACTAGAAGGGGAGACCCAGTACTTC. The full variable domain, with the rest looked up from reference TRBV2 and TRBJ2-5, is EPEVTQTPSHQVTQMGQEVILRCVPISNHLYFYWYRQILGQKVEFLVSFYNNEISEKSEIFDDQFSVERPDGSNFTLKIRSTKLEDSAMYFCASSGGLEGETQYFGPGTRLLVL.

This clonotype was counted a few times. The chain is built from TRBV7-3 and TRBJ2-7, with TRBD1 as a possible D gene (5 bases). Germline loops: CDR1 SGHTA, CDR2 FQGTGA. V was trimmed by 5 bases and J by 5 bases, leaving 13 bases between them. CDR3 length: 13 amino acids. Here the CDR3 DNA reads TGTGCCAGCAGCCAAGACGCCAGGGACGAGCAGTACTTC. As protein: CASSQDARDEQYF.